This section outlines one TCR beta chain sequence together with its context. Its target is unknown. This specimen belongs to a study of T cell responses to AZD1222 COVID-19 vaccine. Findings and caveats of the study: Regions 160-218 and 743-854 dominated among vaccine-associated CD4 TCRs spanning spike.

This table comes from immunoSEQ multiplex PCR, and its TCRdb copy is limited to in-frame clones, with some not included. This table holds about 120,000 clones, 80% to 95% found once. Germline V lookup: CDR1 MDHEN, CDR2 SYDVKM. V shed 5 bases and J 4 bases; nucleotides not matched to a gene: 7. This CDR3 spans 14 amino acids. The chain links TRBV28 to TRBJ1-2, with 7 bases lining up with TRBD1. Source: peripheral blood, taken 28 days after the second dose of the MenACWY control vaccine. This clonotype was obtained from an adult who received the MenACWY meningococcal vaccine as a control. CDR3 residues: CASSPGTASYGYTF. CDR3 sequence (DNA): TGTGCCAGCAGTCCCGGGACAGCCTCCTATGGCTACACCTTC.